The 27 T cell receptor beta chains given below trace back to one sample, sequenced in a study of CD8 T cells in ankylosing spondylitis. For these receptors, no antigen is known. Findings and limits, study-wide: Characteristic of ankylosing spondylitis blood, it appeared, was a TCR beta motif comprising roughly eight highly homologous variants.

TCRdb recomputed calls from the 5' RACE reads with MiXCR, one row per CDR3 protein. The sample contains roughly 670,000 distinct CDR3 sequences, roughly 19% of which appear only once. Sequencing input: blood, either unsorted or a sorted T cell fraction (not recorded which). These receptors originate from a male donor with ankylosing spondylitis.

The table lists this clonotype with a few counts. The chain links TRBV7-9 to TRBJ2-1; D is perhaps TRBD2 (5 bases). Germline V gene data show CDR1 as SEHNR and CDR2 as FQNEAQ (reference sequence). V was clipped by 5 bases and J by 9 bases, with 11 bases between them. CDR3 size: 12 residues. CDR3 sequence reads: CASSEGGGEQFF. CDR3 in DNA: TGTGCCAGCAGCGAAGGAGGCGGTGAGCAGTTCTTC.

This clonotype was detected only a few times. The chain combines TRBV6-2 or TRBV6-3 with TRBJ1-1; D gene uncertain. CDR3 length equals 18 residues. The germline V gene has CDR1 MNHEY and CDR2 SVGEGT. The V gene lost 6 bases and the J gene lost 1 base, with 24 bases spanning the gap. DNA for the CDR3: TGTGCCAGCAGAAAAACTCCAAATTCAGCGGGCAAGAACACTGAAGCTTTCTTT. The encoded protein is CASRKTPNSAGKNTEAFF.

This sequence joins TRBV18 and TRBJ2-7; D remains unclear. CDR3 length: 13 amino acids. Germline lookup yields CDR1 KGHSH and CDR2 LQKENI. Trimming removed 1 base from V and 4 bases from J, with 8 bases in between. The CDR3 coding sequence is TGTGCCAGCTCACCACTCTTGGATTACGAGCAGTACTTC. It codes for CASSPLLDYEQYF. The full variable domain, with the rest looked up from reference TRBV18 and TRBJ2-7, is NAGVMQNPRHLVRRRGQEARLRCSPMKGHSHVYWYRQLPEEGLKFMVYLQKENIIDESGMPKERFSAEFPKEGPSILRIQQVVRGDSAAYFCASSPLLDYEQYFGPGTRLTVT.

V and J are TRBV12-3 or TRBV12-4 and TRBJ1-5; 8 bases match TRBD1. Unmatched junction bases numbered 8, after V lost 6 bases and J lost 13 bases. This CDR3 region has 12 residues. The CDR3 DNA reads TGTGCCAGCAGCTCCCCCGGGACAGGACAGCATTTT. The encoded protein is CASSSPGTGQHF.

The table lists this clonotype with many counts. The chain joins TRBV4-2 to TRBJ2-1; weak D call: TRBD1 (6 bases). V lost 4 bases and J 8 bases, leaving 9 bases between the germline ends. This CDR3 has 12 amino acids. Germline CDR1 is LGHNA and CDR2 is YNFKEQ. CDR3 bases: TGTGCCAGCAGCCCAAACAGGGATGAGCAGTTCTTC. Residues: CASSPNRDEQFF.

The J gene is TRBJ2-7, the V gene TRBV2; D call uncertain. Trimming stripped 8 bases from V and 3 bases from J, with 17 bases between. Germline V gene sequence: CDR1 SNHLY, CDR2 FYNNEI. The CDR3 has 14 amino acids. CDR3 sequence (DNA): TGTGCCAGCGGGGTCACTGGACCGCGCTACGAGCAGTACTTC. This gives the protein CASGVTGPRYEQYF.

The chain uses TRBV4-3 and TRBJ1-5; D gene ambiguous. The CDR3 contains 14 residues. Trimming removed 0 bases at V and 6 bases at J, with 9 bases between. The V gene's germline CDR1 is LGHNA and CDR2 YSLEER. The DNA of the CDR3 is TGCGCCAGCAGCCAAGATCCGGGCGGTCAGCCCCAGCATTTT. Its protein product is CASSQDPGGQPQHF.

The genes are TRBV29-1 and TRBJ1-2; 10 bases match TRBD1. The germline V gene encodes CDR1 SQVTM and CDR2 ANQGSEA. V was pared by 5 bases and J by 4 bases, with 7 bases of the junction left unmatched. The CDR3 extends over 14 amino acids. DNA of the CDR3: TGCAGCGTTACTCCGGGACAGGGGAGCTATGGCTACACCTTC. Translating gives CSVTPGQGSYGYTF.

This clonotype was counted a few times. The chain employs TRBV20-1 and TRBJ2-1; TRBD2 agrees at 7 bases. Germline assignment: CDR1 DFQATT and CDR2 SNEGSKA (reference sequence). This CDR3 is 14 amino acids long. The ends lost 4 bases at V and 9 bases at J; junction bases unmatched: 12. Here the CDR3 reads CSANRGLVVGEQFF. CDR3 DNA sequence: TGCAGTGCTAATAGAGGACTAGTGGTGGGTGAGCAGTTCTTC.

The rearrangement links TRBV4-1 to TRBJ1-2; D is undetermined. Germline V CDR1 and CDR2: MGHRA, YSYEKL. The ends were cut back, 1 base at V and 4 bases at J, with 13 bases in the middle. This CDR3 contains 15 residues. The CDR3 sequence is CASSQGGVVVYGYTF. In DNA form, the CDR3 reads TGCGCCAGCAGCCAAGGCGGGGTGGTAGTCTATGGCTACACCTTC.

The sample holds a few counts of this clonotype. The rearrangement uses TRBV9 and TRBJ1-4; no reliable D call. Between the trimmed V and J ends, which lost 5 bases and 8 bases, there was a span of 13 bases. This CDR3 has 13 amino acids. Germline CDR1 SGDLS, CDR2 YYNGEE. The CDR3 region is CASSRTVEEKLFF. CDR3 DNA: TGTGCCAGCAGTCGGACGGTGGAGGAAAAACTGTTTTTT.

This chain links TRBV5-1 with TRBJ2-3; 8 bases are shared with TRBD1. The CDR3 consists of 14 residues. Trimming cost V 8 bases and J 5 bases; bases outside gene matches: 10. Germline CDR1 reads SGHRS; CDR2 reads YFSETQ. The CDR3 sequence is CASGQGSGEDTQYF. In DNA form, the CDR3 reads TGCGCCAGTGGACAGGGCTCCGGGGAAGATACGCAGTATTTT.

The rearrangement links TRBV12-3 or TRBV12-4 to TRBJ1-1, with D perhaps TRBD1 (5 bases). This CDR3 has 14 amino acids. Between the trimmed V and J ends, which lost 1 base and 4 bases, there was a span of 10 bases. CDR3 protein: CASSLEVGGTEAFF. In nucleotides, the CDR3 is TGTGCCAGCAGTTTAGAGGTCGGGGGCACTGAAGCTTTCTTT.

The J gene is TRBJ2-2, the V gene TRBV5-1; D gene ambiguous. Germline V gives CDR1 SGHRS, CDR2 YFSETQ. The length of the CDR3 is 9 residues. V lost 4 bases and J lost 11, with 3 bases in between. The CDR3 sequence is CASSPELFF. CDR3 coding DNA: TGCGCCAGCAGCCCCGAGCTGTTTTTT.

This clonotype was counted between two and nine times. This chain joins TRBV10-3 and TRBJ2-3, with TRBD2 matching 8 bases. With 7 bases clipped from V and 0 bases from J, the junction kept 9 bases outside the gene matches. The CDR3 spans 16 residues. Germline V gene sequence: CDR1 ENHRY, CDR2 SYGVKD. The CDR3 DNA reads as TGTGCCATCATGAGGGAAGCGGGGGCCAGCACAGATACGCAGTATTTT. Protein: CAIMREAGASTDTQYF.

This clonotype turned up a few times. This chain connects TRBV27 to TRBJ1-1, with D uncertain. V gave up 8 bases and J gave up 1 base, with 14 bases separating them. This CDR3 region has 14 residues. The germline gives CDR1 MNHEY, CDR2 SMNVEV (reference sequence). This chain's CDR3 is CASGEDLRNTEAFF. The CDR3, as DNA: TGTGCCAGCGGAGAAGACCTTAGGAACACTGAAGCTTTCTTT.

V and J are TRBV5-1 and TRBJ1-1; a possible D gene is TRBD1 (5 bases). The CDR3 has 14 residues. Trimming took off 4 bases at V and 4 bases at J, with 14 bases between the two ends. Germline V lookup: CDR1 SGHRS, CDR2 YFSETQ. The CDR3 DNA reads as TGCGCCAGCAGCCCCGGGCTGGGGGGCACTGAAGCTTTCTTT. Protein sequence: CASSPGLGGTEAFF.

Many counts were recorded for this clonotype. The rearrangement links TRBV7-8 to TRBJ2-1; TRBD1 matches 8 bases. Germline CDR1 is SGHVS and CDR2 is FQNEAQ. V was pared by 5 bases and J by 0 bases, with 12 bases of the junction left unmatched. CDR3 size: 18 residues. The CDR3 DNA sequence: TGTGCCAGCAGCGAGGGACAGGTGGCGCGGAGCTCCTACAATGAGCAGTTCTTC. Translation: CASSEGQVARSSYNEQFF. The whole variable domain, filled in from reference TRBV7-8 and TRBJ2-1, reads GAGVSQSPRYKVAKRGQDVALRCDPISGHVSLFWYQQALGQGPEFLTYFQNEAQLDKSGLPSDRFFAERPEGSVSTLKIQRTQQEDSAVYLCASSEGQVARSSYNEQFFGPGTRLTVL.

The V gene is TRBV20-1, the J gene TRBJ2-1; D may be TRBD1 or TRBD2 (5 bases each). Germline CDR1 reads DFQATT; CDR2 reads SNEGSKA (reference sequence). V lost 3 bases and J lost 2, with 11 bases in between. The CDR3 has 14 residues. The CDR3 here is CSASHGATYNEQFF. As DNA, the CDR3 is TGCAGTGCTAGCCACGGGGCGACCTACAATGAGCAGTTCTTC.

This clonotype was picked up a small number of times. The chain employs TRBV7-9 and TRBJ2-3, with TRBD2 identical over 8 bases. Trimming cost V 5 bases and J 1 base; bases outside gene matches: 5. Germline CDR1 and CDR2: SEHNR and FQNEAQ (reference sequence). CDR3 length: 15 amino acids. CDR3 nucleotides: TGTGCCAGCAGCATCGGGACTAGTGGCACAGATACGCAGTATTTT. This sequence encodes CASSIGTSGTDTQYF. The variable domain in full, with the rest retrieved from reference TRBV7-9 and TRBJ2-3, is DTGVSQNPRHKITKRGQNVTFRCDPISEHNRLYWYRQTLGQGPEFLTYFQNEAQLEKSRLLSDRFSAERPKGSFSTLEIQRTEQGDSAMYLCASSIGTSGTDTQYFGPGTRLTVL.

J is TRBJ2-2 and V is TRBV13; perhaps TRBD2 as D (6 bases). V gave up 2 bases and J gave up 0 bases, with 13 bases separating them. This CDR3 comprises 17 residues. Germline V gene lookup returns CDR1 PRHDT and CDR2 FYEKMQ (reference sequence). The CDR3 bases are TGTGCCAGCAGCTTAAATTTCGAGCGGGCGAACACCGGGGAGCTGTTTTTT. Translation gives CASSLNFERANTGELFF.

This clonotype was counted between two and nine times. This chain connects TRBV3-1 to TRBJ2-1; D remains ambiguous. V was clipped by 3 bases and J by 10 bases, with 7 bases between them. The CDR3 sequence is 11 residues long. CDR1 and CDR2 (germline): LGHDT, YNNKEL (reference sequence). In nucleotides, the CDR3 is TGTGCCAGCAGCCACACCGCGGAGCAGTTCTTC. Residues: CASSHTAEQFF.

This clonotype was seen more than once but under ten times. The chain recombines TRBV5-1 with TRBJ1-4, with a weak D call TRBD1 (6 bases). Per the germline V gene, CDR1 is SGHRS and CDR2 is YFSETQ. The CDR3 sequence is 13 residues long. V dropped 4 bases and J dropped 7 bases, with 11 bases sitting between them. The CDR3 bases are TGCGCCAGCAGCATGGTAGGGGGTGAAAAACTGTTTTTT. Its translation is CASSMVGGEKLFF.

The CDR3 DNA follows: TGTGCCAGCAGCCTAGGGGGTACTCAAGCTTTCTTT. Translating it yields CASSLGGTQAFF. The chain links TRBV7-9 to TRBJ1-1; maybe TRBD1 (6 bases). Per the germline V gene, CDR1 is SEHNR and CDR2 is FQNEAQ (reference sequence). The CDR3 is made up of 12 amino acids. Trimming left V 5 bases short and J 9 bases short, with 13 bases between.

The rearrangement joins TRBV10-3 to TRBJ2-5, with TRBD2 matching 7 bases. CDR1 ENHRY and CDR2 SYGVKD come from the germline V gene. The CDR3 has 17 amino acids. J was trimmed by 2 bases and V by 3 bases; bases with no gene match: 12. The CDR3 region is CAISDRGDSGYQETQYF. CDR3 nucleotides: TGTGCCATCAGTGACCGGGGGGATAGCGGATATCAAGAGACCCAGTACTTC.

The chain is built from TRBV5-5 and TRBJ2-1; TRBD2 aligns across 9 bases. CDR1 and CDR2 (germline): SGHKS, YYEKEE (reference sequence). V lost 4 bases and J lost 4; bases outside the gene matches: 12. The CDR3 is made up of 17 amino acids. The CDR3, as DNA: TGTGCCAGCAGCCTCTCGCTTATGAGCGGGGGGTACAATGAGCAGTTCTTC. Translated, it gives CASSLSLMSGGYNEQFF. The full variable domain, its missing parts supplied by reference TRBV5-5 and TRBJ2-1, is DAGVTQSPTHLIKTRGQQVTLRCSPISGHKSVSWYQQVLGQGPQFIFQYYEKEERGRGNFPDRFSARQFPNYSSELNVNALLLGDSALYLCASSLSLMSGGYNEQFFGPGTRLTVL.

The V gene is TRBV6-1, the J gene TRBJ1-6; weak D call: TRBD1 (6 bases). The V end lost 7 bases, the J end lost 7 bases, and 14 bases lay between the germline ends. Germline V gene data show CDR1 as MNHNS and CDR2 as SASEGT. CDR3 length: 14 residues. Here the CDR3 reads CASKKERGNSPLHF. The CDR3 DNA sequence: TGTGCCAGCAAAAAGGAAAGGGGGAATTCACCCCTCCACTTT.